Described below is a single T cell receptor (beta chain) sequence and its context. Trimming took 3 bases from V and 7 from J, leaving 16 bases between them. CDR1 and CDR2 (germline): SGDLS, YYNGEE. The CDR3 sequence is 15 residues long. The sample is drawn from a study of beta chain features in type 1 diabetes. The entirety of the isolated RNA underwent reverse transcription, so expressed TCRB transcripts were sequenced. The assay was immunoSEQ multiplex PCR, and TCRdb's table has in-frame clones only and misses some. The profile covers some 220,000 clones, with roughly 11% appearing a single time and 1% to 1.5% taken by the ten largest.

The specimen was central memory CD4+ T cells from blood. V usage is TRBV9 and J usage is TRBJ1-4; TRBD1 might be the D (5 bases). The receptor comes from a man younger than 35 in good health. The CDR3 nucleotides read TGTGCCAGCAGCGAGAGACCCTTCGGGGGTGAAAAACTGTTTTTT. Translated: CASSERPFGGEKLFF.